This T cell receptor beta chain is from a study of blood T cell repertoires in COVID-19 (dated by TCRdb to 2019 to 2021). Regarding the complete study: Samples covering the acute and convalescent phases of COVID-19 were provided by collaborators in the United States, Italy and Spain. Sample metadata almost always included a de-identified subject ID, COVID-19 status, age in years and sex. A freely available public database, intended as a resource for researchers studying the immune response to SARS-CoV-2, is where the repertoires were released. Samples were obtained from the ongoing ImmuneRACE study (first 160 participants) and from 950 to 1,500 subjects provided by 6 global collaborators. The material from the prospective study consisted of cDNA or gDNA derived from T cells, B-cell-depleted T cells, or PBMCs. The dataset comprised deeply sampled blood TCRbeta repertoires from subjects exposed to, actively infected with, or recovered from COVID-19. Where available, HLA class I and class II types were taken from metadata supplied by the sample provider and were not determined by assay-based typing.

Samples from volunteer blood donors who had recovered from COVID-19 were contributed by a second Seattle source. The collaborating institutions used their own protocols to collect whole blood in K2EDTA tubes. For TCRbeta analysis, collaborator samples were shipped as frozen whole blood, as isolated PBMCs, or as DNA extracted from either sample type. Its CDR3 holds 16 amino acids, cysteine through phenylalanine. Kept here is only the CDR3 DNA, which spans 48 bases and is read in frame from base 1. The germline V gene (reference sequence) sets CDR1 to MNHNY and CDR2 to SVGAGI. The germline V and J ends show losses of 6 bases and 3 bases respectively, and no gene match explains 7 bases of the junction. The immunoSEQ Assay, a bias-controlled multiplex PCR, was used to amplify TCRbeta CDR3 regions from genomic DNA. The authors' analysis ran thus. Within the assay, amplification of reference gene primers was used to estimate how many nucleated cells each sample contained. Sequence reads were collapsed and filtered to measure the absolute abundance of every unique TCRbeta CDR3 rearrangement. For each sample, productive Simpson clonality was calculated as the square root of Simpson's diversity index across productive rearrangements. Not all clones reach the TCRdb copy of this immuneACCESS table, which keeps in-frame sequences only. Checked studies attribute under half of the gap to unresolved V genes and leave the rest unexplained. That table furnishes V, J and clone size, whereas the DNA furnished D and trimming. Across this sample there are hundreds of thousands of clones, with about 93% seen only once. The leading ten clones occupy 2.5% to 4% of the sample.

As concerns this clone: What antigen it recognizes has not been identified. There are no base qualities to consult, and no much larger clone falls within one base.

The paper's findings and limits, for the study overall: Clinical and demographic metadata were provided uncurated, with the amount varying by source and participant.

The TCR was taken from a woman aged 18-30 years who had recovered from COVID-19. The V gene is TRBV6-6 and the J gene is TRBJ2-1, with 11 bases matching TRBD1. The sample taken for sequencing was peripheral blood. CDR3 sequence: CASSRRTGGYYNEQFF. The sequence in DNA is TGTGCCAGCAGCCGAAGGACAGGGGGCTACTACAATGAGCAGTTCTTC.